The rows below give T cell receptor beta chains drawn from one sample of a study of PD-1 blockade in classical Hodgkin lymphoma. Profiling relied on immunoSEQ multiplex PCR, and the TCRdb table lists in-frame clones only, not all of them. The sample has some 100,000 clones; roughly 89% are singletons. The sequencing here drew on peripheral blood mononuclear cells (PBMCs), taken before the second cycle of nivolumab. The source is a human donor with classical Hodgkin lymphoma. Each CDR3 is given with its conserved first and last residue. Fields, in order: clone size, V gene, J gene, CDR3 protein. The size of a clone is reported for some rows only, either as once, few or many, or as a class for expanded clones.

clone size: .
V gene: TRBV6-6
J gene: TRBJ2-7
CDR3 protein: CASTPGQGNYEQYF

clone size: once
V gene: TRBV29-1
J gene: TRBJ1-1
CDR3 protein: CSVEGQNTEAFF

clone size: .
V gene: TRBV19
J gene: TRBJ1-1
CDR3 protein: CASSRPRGSETEAFF

clone size: .
V gene: TRBV6-5
J gene: TRBJ2-7
CDR3 protein: CASSPRGGFYEQYF

clone size: .
V gene: TRBV5-1
J gene: TRBJ2-7
CDR3 protein: CASSFAGPGYEQYF

clone size: .
V gene: TRBV20-1
J gene: TRBJ2-2
CDR3 protein: CSAIKTGELFF

clone size: .
V gene: TRBV19
J gene: TRBJ1-3
CDR3 protein: CASSIGSGNTIYF

clone size: .
V gene: TRBV9
J gene: TRBJ2-1
CDR3 protein: CASSVSGNNEQFF

clone size: .
V gene: TRBV9
J gene: TRBJ1-3
CDR3 protein: CASSVARAGNTIYF

clone size: .
V gene: TRBV5-1
J gene: TRBJ2-5
CDR3 protein: CASSLQRIRETQYF

clone size: once
V gene: TRBV6-6
J gene: TRBJ1-2
CDR3 protein: CASSYTNPGTGGGYTF

clone size: .
V gene: TRBV7-2
J gene: TRBJ1-4
CDR3 protein: CASSLGDRGRDEKLFF

clone size: .
V gene: TRBV1
J gene: TRBJ1-2
CDR3 protein: CTSSQPGQVLCYTF

clone size: medium-sized
V gene: TRBV29-1
J gene: TRBJ1-3
CDR3 protein: CSVDWGNTIYF

clone size: .
V gene: TRBV9
J gene: TRBJ2-3
CDR3 protein: CASSVALEGTDTQYF

clone size: .
V gene: TRBV19
J gene: TRBJ1-2
CDR3 protein: CASSTWEDNYGYTF

clone size: .
V gene: TRBV30
J gene: TRBJ1-1
CDR3 protein: CAGDRGRSNTEAFF

clone size: .
V gene: TRBV10-2
J gene: TRBJ1-1
CDR3 protein: CASRSTGRAHQVNTEAFF

clone size: .
V gene: TRBV4-2
J gene: TRBJ1-6
CDR3 protein: CASSPVSSQSSYNSPLHF

clone size: .
V gene: TRBV7-8
J gene: TRBJ2-7
CDR3 protein: CASSYADREIASYEQYF

clone size: .
V gene: TRBV21-1
J gene: TRBJ2-2
CDR3 protein: CARGRGSNTGELFF

clone size: .
V gene: TRBV4-3
J gene: TRBJ1-2
CDR3 protein: CASSGGQGNGYTF

clone size: .
V gene: TRBV11-2
J gene: TRBJ2-3
CDR3 protein: CASSSLLGRGDTQYF

clone size: .
V gene: TRBV28
J gene: TRBJ2-3
CDR3 protein: CASTIETSGGSDTQYF

clone size: .
V gene: TRBV19
J gene: TRBJ2-2
CDR3 protein: CASRQTPRTRDTGELFF

clone size: .
V gene: TRBV11-3
J gene: TRBJ2-3
CDR3 protein: CASSPSGGRTDTQYF